Shown below are 32 T cell receptor beta chains from a single sample sequenced in a study of early T cells in non-severe SARS-CoV-2 infection. One entry per CDR3 protein, called by TCRdb with MiXCR from the 5' RACE reads. The sample has 45,000 to 60,000 distinct CDR3 sequences, around 9.3% seen once; the top ten hold 4.5%. Sequencing was carried out using whole blood. Receptors originate from an adult who was a healthcare worker with PCR-confirmed SARS-CoV-2 infection or an uninfected control (not recorded which).

This clonotype came up many times. The V and J genes are TRBV6-6 and TRBJ2-1; 7 bases map to TRBD1. Germline V gives CDR1 MNHNY, CDR2 SVGAGI (reference sequence). This CDR3 comprises 15 residues. The ends lost 6 bases at V and 5 bases at J; junction bases unmatched: 10. The CDR3 spells CASRPHDRDHNEQFF. DNA for the CDR3: TGTGCCAGCAGACCACACGACAGGGATCACAATGAGCAGTTCTTC.

This clonotype was recorded many times. V gene TRBV2 combines with J gene TRBJ1-6; D is uncertain. Trimming shortened V by 7 bases and J by 7 bases, and 14 bases separated the two germline ends. This CDR3 is 14 amino acids long. From germline, CDR1 is SNHLY and CDR2 FYNNEI. In nucleotides, the CDR3 is TGTGCCAGCAATTGGTCCGTGAGGAATTCACCCCTCCACTTT. It encodes CASNWSVRNSPLHF.

The chain combines TRBV30 with TRBJ2-5; the D gene is possibly TRBD2 (5 bases). CDR3 size: 13 residues. V was clipped by 3 bases and J by 0 bases, with 8 bases between them. The germline CDR1 and CDR2 sequences are GTSNPN and SVGIG (reference sequence). CDR3 DNA: TGTGCCTGGAGGGACTGGTACCAAGAGACCCAGTACTTC. Encoded protein: CAWRDWYQETQYF.

This clonotype has more than one count but fewer than ten. This chain uses TRBV5-5 with TRBJ2-1; TRBD1 matches 7 bases. The V segment lost 3 bases and the J segment 10 bases; nucleotides outside the gene matches: 10. The germline V gene encodes CDR1 SGHKS and CDR2 YYEKEE (reference sequence). The CDR3 contains 14 residues. CDR3 sequence reads: CASSSLGGRGEQFF. The CDR3, as DNA: TGTGCCAGCAGCTCCTTAGGGGGCCGGGGCGAGCAGTTCTTC. Variable domain in full (rest from reference TRBV5-5 and TRBJ2-1): DAGVTQSPTHLIKTRGQQVTLRCSPISGHKSVSWYQQVLGQGPQFIFQYYEKEERGRGNFPDRFSARQFPNYSSELNVNALLLGDSALYLCASSSLGGRGEQFFGPGTRLTVL.

This clonotype was found a few times. This chain joins TRBV5-1 and TRBJ2-3, with no clear D. The CDR3 covers 13 residues. Germline loops: CDR1 SGHRS, CDR2 YFSETQ. Between the trimmed V and J ends, which lost 4 bases and 2 bases, there was a span of 8 bases. The DNA of the CDR3 is TGCGCCAGCAGCCGGAAAGCCACAGATACGCAGTATTTT. Protein product: CASSRKATDTQYF.

Comment on this clonotype: Mismatch with germline at one junction end may stem from a read error. The chain recombines TRBV2 with TRBJ1-5, with 12 bases fitting TRBD1. The CDR3 contains 18 residues. Per germline, CDR1 SNHLY and CDR2 FYNNEI. The CDR3 region is CVSRGTGGLPYFNQPQHF. CDR3 bases: TGTGTCAGCAGGGGGACAGGGGGCCTACCATACTTCAATCAGCCCCAGCATTTT. Filled out from reference TRBV2 and TRBJ1-5, the complete variable domain reads EPEVTQTPSHQVTQMGQEVILRCVPISNHLYFYWYRQILGQKVEFLVSFYNNEISEKSEIFDDQFSVERPDGSNFTLKIRSTKLEDSAMYFCVSRGTGGLPYFNQPQHFGDGTRLSIL.

This clonotype appeared many times. CDR3 region: CASSLGQRGTDTQYF. In DNA form, the CDR3 reads TGCGCCAGCAGCCTGGGACAGAGAGGGACAGATACGCAGTATTTT. The chain carries TRBV4-1 and TRBJ2-3; TRBD1 aligns across 7 bases. V shed 4 bases and J 3 bases; nucleotides not matched to a gene: 7. CDR1 and CDR2 from the germline V gene are MGHRA and YSYEKL. The CDR3 consists of 15 residues.

The chain has TRBV10-3 and TRBJ1-4, with D perhaps matching TRBD1 (6 bases). V was pared by 4 bases and J by 5 bases, with 8 bases between. CDR1 and CDR2 (germline): ENHRY, SYGVKD. The CDR3 runs 13 residues. CDR3 residues: CAISATGNEKLFF. The CDR3 nucleotides are TGTGCCATCAGTGCGACAGGAAATGAAAAACTGTTTTTT.

This clonotype showed up many times. The V gene is TRBV27, the J gene TRBJ1-2; D remains unclear. Germline CDR1 MNHEY, CDR2 SMNVEV (reference sequence). V was shortened by 5 bases and J by 4 bases, with 20 bases between the two germline ends. The length of the CDR3 is 16 residues. CDR3 region: CASSPMPPGGRYGYTF. CDR3 nucleotide sequence: TGTGCCAGCAGTCCCATGCCCCCGGGAGGACGCTATGGCTACACCTTC.

This clonotype was observed many times. The rearrangement links TRBV5-1 to TRBJ1-2, with 7 bases matching TRBD1. CDR1 is SGHRS, CDR2 YFSETQ, per germline. The CDR3 covers 12 residues. V gave up 4 bases and J gave up 4 bases; unmatched junction bases: 1. The chain's CDR3 is CASSRDSYGYTF. CDR3 DNA: TGCGCCAGCAGCCGGGACAGCTATGGCTACACCTTC.

This clonotype occurred many times. This CDR3 is CASSEGARETQYF. In nucleotides, the CDR3 is TGTGCCAGCAGCGAGGGGGCCAGGGAGACCCAGTACTTC. The chain has TRBV5-4 and TRBJ2-5; 7 nucleotides align to TRBD1. The CDR3 is 13 amino acids. V gave up 4 bases and J gave up 5 bases; unmatched junction bases: 5. CDR1 and CDR2 from the germline V gene are SGHNT and YYREEE (reference sequence).

This clonotype has a count of ten or more. The chain joins TRBV18 to TRBJ1-2; D is unclear. This CDR3 comprises 11 residues. Deletions cut 3 bases from V and 6 bases from J, with 5 bases between. From germline, CDR1 is KGHSH and CDR2 LQKENI. DNA of the CDR3: TGTGCCAGCTCACCTCAGGATGGCTACACCTTC. Translation gives CASSPQDGYTF.

This clonotype was detected a few times. The chain links TRBV7-6 to TRBJ2-3; D is possibly TRBD2 (6 bases). CDR1 is SGHVS, CDR2 FNYEAQ, per germline. V was cut by 0 bases and J by 5 bases, with 12 bases left in between. The CDR3 totals 15 residues. Written as DNA, the CDR3 is TGTGCCAGCAGCTTAGCGGCGGGAAAGGGAGATACGCAGTATTTT. Amino acid sequence: CASSLAAGKGDTQYF.

The chain carries TRBV18 and TRBJ1-5; TRBD1 matches at 7 bases. Germline V gene sequence: CDR1 KGHSH, CDR2 LQKENI. J gave up 4 bases and V 2 bases, and 2 bases lay outside the gene matches. This CDR3 is 14 amino acids long. The CDR3 region is CASSPLTGNQPQHF. Written as DNA, the CDR3 is TGTGCCAGCTCACCATTGACAGGGAATCAGCCCCAGCATTTT.

This clonotype was counted many times. The chain joins TRBV19 to TRBJ2-4; unclear D gene. CDR3 length: 14 amino acids. Trimming pared 7 bases from V and 11 bases from J, leaving 21 bases between. Germline V lookup: CDR1 LNHDA, CDR2 SQIVND (reference sequence). CDR3 amino acids: CASTQKAGQTVQYF. The CDR3 region has the DNA TGTGCCAGTACTCAAAAGGCAGGTCAGACCGTTCAGTACTTC.

This rearrangement joins TRBV7-6 to TRBJ2-7, with D unresolved. The CDR3 length is 13 residues. In germline, CDR1 is SGHVS, CDR2 FNYEAQ. Deletions cut 0 bases from V and 3 bases from J, with 6 bases between. The CDR3 sequence: CASSLAPYYEQYF. The CDR3 DNA is TGTGCCAGCAGCTTAGCCCCCTACTACGAGCAGTACTTC.

About this clonotype: With a much larger clone just one base away, this may be a read error. The rearrangement joins TRBV12-3 or TRBV12-4 to TRBJ1-1; D uncertain. The CDR3 is 13 amino acids. Trimming pared 3 bases from V and 10 bases from J, leaving 15 bases between. The CDR3 region has the DNA TGTGCCAGCAGTTTCGGAGGGAGTATTATAGCTTTCTTT. It yields the protein CASSFGGSIIAFF.

This clonotype came up many times. The chain links TRBV12-3 or TRBV12-4 to TRBJ1-1; D uncertain. The CDR3 extends over 13 amino acids. Trimming removed 3 bases at V and 1 base at J, with 6 bases between. CDR3 in amino acids: CASSFTANTEAFF. The DNA for the CDR3 is TGTGCCAGCAGTTTTACGGCGAACACTGAAGCTTTCTTT.

The chain couples TRBV18 to TRBJ1-1; 7 positions agree with TRBD1. The CDR3 spans 15 residues. The germline gives CDR1 KGHSH, CDR2 LQKENI. The V gene end was trimmed by 1 base and the J gene end by 4 bases; junction bases not matched to a gene: 6. CDR3 loop: CASSPLTGSSTEAFF. CDR3 bases: TGTGCCAGCTCACCACTGACAGGGAGTAGCACTGAAGCTTTCTTT.

The chain links TRBV7-9 to TRBJ2-5, with 10 bases matching TRBD1. Trimming at V came to 5 bases and at J to 5 bases, leaving 8 bases not matched to a gene. Germline V lookup: CDR1 SEHNR, CDR2 FQNEAQ (reference sequence). The CDR3 contains 15 residues. The CDR3 region is CASSQRTGGSETQYF. As DNA, the CDR3 is TGTGCCAGCAGCCAAAGGACAGGGGGTTCCGAGACCCAGTACTTC.

There are a few counts of this clonotype. CDR3 sequence: CASSLGQIPDTQYF. For the CDR3, the DNA is TGTGCCAGCAGCTTAGGACAGATCCCAGATACGCAGTATTTT. The chain employs TRBV7-9 and TRBJ2-3; possibly TRBD1 for D (5 bases). The V gene's germline CDR1 is SEHNR and CDR2 FQNEAQ (reference sequence). This CDR3 spans 14 amino acids. V lost 1 base and J lost 4, with 9 bases in between.

This CDR3 is CSVVRGQTGTGELFF. CDR3 coding DNA: TGCAGCGTTGTCCGCGGGCAGACGGGAACCGGGGAGCTGTTTTTT. The J gene is TRBJ2-2, the V gene TRBV29-1, with D possibly TRBD2 on 5 matching bases. CDR3 length: 15 amino acids. The ends were cut back, 4 bases at V and 5 bases at J, with 17 bases in the middle. Per the germline V gene, CDR1 is SQVTM and CDR2 is ANQGSEA.

V is TRBV5-6 and J is TRBJ1-2; no reliable D call. This CDR3 region has 13 residues. V lost 1 base and J 6 bases, leaving 10 bases between the germline ends. The germline CDR1 and CDR2 sequences are SGHDT and YYEEEE. The CDR3 DNA is TGTGCCAGCAGCTTGCCAGGAAAAGATGGCTACACCTTC. It codes for CASSLPGKDGYTF.

This clonotype was seen ten or more times. The rearrangement uses TRBV6-6 and TRBJ2-7, with a weak D call TRBD1 (6 bases). The V gene lost 2 bases and the J gene lost 7 bases, with 12 bases spanning the gap. The CDR3 contains 13 residues. Looked up from germline, CDR1 is MNHNY and CDR2 is SVGAGI (reference sequence). DNA of the CDR3: TGTGCCAGCAGTTACGTCCAGGGGTGGGAGCAGTACTTC. Protein sequence: CASSYVQGWEQYF.

The chain is built from TRBV6-5 and TRBJ2-5; 14 bases fit TRBD2. The CDR3 has 16 amino acids. V lost 7 bases to trimming and J lost 3 bases; unmatched junction nucleotides: 7. Germline loops: CDR1 MNHEY, CDR2 SVGAGI. The CDR3 spells CASTQGLAGGKETQYF. The CDR3 DNA reads as TGTGCCAGCACCCAAGGACTAGCGGGGGGTAAAGAGACCCAGTACTTC.

This clonotype has just one count. The chain links TRBV6-2 or TRBV6-3 to TRBJ2-2, with a weak D call TRBD2 (5 bases). The CDR3 totals 13 residues. Germline CDR1 is MNHEY and CDR2 is SVGEGT. V dropped 7 bases and J dropped 2 bases, with 8 bases sitting between them. The CDR3 protein is CASNEGNTGELFF. The CDR3, as DNA: TGTGCCAGCAACGAGGGTAACACCGGGGAGCTGTTTTTT.

The sample holds many counts of this clonotype. The rearrangement links TRBV6-2 or TRBV6-3 to TRBJ2-5; D unclear. With 10 bases removed from V and 4 bases from J, the gap between germline ends came to 19 bases. The germline gives CDR1 MNHEY, CDR2 SVGEGT. The CDR3 totals 14 residues. The CDR3 here is CATRRVTLGETQYF. DNA of the CDR3: TGTGCCACACGTCGGGTCACGCTCGGAGAGACCCAGTACTTC.

This clonotype was detected ten times or more. The chain recombines TRBV5-4 with TRBJ2-7; TRBD1 matches at 9 bases. From germline, CDR1 is SGHNT and CDR2 YYREEE (reference sequence). Trimming removed 3 bases from V and 6 bases from J; junction bases left unmatched: 7. CDR3 length equals 14 residues. The CDR3 loop is CASSSGTGPVEQYF. The CDR3 region has the DNA TGTGCCAGCAGCTCCGGGACAGGGCCCGTCGAGCAGTACTTC.

The V gene is TRBV6-5, the J gene TRBJ1-2, with 8 nucleotides matching TRBD1. The CDR3 has 14 residues. Losses at the gene ends were 2 bases for V and 4 bases for J; bases not matched to a gene: 3. Per germline, CDR1 MNHEY and CDR2 SVGAGI. CDR3: CASSYGQGGYGYTF. CDR3 DNA: TGTGCCAGCAGTTACGGACAGGGCGGCTATGGCTACACCTTC.

This clonotype was found a few times. The CDR3 spells CASSDPGGIFYEQYF. CDR3 nucleotide sequence: TGTGCCAGCAGTGATCCAGGGGGTATTTTCTACGAGCAGTACTTC. The V call is TRBV2, the J call TRBJ2-7; 7 nucleotides align to TRBD1. Germline CDR1 and CDR2: SNHLY and FYNNEI. The V and J ends lost 3 bases and 3 bases, in that order; junction bases with no gene match: 8. The CDR3 is 15 amino acids.

The rearrangement uses TRBV5-1 and TRBJ2-3; 9 bases map to TRBD2. This CDR3 has 20 amino acids. The J segment lost 2 bases and the V segment lost 4 bases, leaving 20 bases of the junction unmatched. The germline V gene encodes CDR1 SGHRS and CDR2 YFSETQ. The CDR3 DNA reads TGCGCCAGCAGCCCCTTGGCGGGGGGGATAAACCTGCGTGACACAGATACGCAGTATTTT. Translated, it gives CASSPLAGGINLRDTDTQYF.

This clonotype was found many times. The chain is built from TRBV19 and TRBJ2-1; D may be TRBD2 (6 bases). Per the germline V gene, CDR1 is LNHDA and CDR2 is SQIVND (reference sequence). CDR3 length: 15 residues. V gave up 6 bases and J gave up 8 bases, with 20 bases separating them. The CDR3 spells CASRDTGTAVHEQFF. The CDR3 DNA reads TGTGCCAGTAGAGACACCGGGACTGCCGTTCATGAGCAGTTCTTC.